The 19 T cell receptor beta chains given below trace back to one sample, sequenced in a study of T cells after yellow fever vaccination. One entry per CDR3 protein results from TCRdb running MiXCR on the 5' RACE reads. The sample contains approximately 180,000 distinct CDR3 sequences, approximately 6.2% of which appear only once. The sequences come from CD4+ T cells sorted from PBMCs, collected on the day of the first yellow fever vaccination. These receptors were taken from a man aged 18 to 30 who received the YFV17D yellow fever vaccine.

This clonotype appeared many times. The rearrangement uses TRBV4-3 and TRBJ2-5; 9 bases agree with TRBD1. This CDR3 has 13 residues. Trimming at V came to 4 bases and at J to 5 bases, leaving 2 bases not matched to a gene. The germline V gene encodes CDR1 LGHNA and CDR2 YSLEER. CDR3 DNA: TGCGCCAGCAGCCGGGACAGGGTGGAGACCCAGTACTTC. Translating gives CASSRDRVETQYF.

The rearrangement links TRBV6-2 or TRBV6-3 to TRBJ2-7; D could derive from TRBD1 or TRBD2 (5 bases each). The length of the CDR3 is 14 residues. Germline CDR1 reads MNHEY; CDR2 reads SVGEGT. Deletions cut 10 bases from V and 2 bases from J, with 18 bases between. The DNA of the CDR3 is TGTGCCACAAGAAGCCCGGGGCCCCCCTACGAGCAGTACGTC. This translates into CATRSPGPPYEQYV.

This chain links TRBV4-1 with TRBJ2-2, with D unclear. CDR1 and CDR2 from the germline V gene are MGHRA and YSYEKL. Trimming pared 0 bases from V and 4 bases from J, leaving 3 bases between. The CDR3 is made up of 13 amino acids. For the CDR3, the DNA is TGCGCCAGCAGCCAAGATCCCACCGGGGAGCTGTTTTTT. Its translation: CASSQDPTGELFF.

This clonotype was counted only a few times. The chain recombines TRBV2 with TRBJ1-5; unclear D gene. The V gene's germline CDR1 is SNHLY and CDR2 FYNNEI. The CDR3 spans 16 residues. V was cut by 7 bases and J by 4 bases, with 20 bases left in between. The CDR3 nucleotides read TGTGCCAGCATGGGCGAGGGCCGTGCCGGTAATCAGCCCCAGCATTTT. This gives the protein CASMGEGRAGNQPQHF.

This clonotype was counted at least ten times. The chain combines TRBV5-1 with TRBJ2-3; a possible D gene is TRBD2 (6 bases). Between the trimmed V and J ends, which lost 4 bases and 4 bases, there was a span of 13 bases. Germline V gene sequence: CDR1 SGHRS, CDR2 YFSETQ. CDR3 size: 14 residues. The CDR3: CASSPTSNADTQYF. The CDR3 coding sequence is TGCGCCAGCAGCCCGACTAGTAACGCAGATACGCAGTATTTT.

This clonotype was recorded a few times. The chain carries TRBV2 and TRBJ2-1, with a possible D match to TRBD2 (7 bases). Germline V gene lookup returns CDR1 SNHLY and CDR2 FYNNEI. V was cut by 6 bases and J by 0 bases, with 15 bases left in between. The CDR3 is 16 amino acids. The CDR3 nucleotides are TGTGCCAGCAGATTGGGGGGGCCCAGCTCCTACAATGAGCAGTTCTTC. Translated: CASRLGGPSSYNEQFF.

This clonotype was counted at least ten times. The chain combines TRBV12-3 or TRBV12-4 with TRBJ1-4; D perhaps matches TRBD1 (5 bases). The V gene lost 8 bases and the J gene lost 2 bases, with 12 bases spanning the gap. The CDR3 consists of 14 residues. CDR3 in DNA: TGTGCCAGCCAGGGAGACTTGACTAATGAAAAACTGTTTTTT. Residues: CASQGDLTNEKLFF.

This clonotype was found a few times. V gene TRBV5-4 combines with J gene TRBJ2-1, with D hard to call. This CDR3 region has 13 residues. Germline CDR1 reads SGHNT; CDR2 reads YYREEE (reference sequence). V lost 0 bases and J lost 16, with 17 bases in between. CDR3 sequence (DNA): TGTGCCAGCAGCTTGGGGCAGTCCTCTGAGGACTTCTTC. Translation: CASSLGQSSEDFF.

This clonotype was counted many times. The J gene is TRBJ1-2, the V gene TRBV7-2, with TRBD1 as a possible D gene (6 bases). Germline V CDR1 and CDR2: SGHTA, FQGNSA. This CDR3 is built from 13 residues. V lost 5 bases and J lost 2, with 9 bases in between. The DNA for the CDR3 is TGTGCCAGCAGCCCGGACAGCAACTATGGCTACACCTTC. It codes for CASSPDSNYGYTF.

This clonotype has ten or more counts. The V and J genes are TRBV5-1 and TRBJ2-7, with unresolved D. CDR3 length: 15 amino acids. The germline V gene has CDR1 SGHRS and CDR2 YFSETQ. Trimming took off 4 bases at V and 0 bases at J, with 14 bases between the two ends. CDR3 DNA sequence: TGCGCCAGCAGCGCGGACCCACACAGCTCCTACGAGCAGTACTTC. It is translated as CASSADPHSSYEQYF.

This clonotype was seen repeatedly, ten times or more. The chain employs TRBV5-1 and TRBJ2-2; D is ambiguous. The CDR3 has 14 amino acids. V lost 5 bases and J 1 base, leaving 9 bases between the germline ends. CDR1 and CDR2 from the germline V gene are SGHRS and YFSETQ. The CDR3, as DNA: TGCGCCAGCAGACGCCCGGAGAACACCGGGGAGCTGTTTTTT. This gives the protein CASRRPENTGELFF. The full variable domain, in which reference TRBV5-1 and TRBJ2-2 provide the parts outside the CDR3, is KAGVTQTPRYLIKTRGQQVTLSCSPISGHRSVSWYQQTPGQGLQFLFEYFSETQRNKGNFPGRFSGRQFSNSRSEMNVSTLELGDSALYLCASRRPENTGELFFGEGSRLTVL.

This clonotype appeared a single time. Sequence at one end of the junction differs from germline and may be a read error. The chain joins TRBV4-1 to TRBJ2-7; D perhaps matches TRBD1 (6 bases). This CDR3 has 15 residues. CDR1 and CDR2 (germline): MGHRA, YSYEKL. This CDR3 is CSSSQEGHNTYEQYF. The CDR3, as DNA: TGCTCCAGCAGCCAAGAGGGACACAATACCTACGAGCAGTACTTC.

This clonotype was picked up a small number of times. The chain recombines TRBV6-5 with TRBJ2-7; D may be TRBD1 or TRBD2 (5 bases each). This CDR3 spans 15 amino acids. Deletions cut 4 bases from V and 2 bases from J, with 15 bases between. CDR1 MNHEY and CDR2 SVGAGI come from the germline V gene. This CDR3 is CASSSPGRKTYEQYF. The CDR3 DNA reads as TGTGCCAGCAGTTCACCGGGACGGAAAACCTACGAGCAGTACTTC.

The chain employs TRBV7-9 and TRBJ1-2, with D unresolved. Trimming pared 6 bases from V and 5 bases from J, leaving 16 bases between. CDR1 and CDR2 (germline): SEHNR, FQNEAQ (reference sequence). This CDR3 region has 14 residues. In DNA, the CDR3 is TGTGCCAGCAGTTTCGACCAAAACACATATGGCTACACCTTC. Residues: CASSFDQNTYGYTF.

This clonotype has a count of ten or more. V usage is TRBV20-1 and J usage is TRBJ1-5; D may be TRBD1 (6 bases). Trimming pared 5 bases from V and 2 bases from J, leaving 10 bases between. CDR3 length equals 13 residues. CDR1 and CDR2 (germline): DFQATT, SNEGSKA (reference sequence). CDR3 DNA: TGCAGTGCTGAAGGGACACGCAATCAGCCCCAGCATTTT. This encodes CSAEGTRNQPQHF.

This clonotype was picked up a small number of times. CDR3 amino acids: CASSLSALQHYGYTF. The CDR3 coding sequence is TGTGCCAGCAGCTTATCGGCTTTACAACACTATGGCTACACCTTC. V usage is TRBV11-2 and J usage is TRBJ1-2; D is uncertain. V lost 2 bases and J lost 3, with 13 bases in between. CDR1 and CDR2 (germline): SGHAT, FQNNGV. The CDR3 consists of 15 residues.

This clonotype was detected ten times or more. The chain links TRBV11-1 to TRBJ2-7; 12 bases agree with TRBD1. V was pared by 5 bases and J by 4 bases, with 6 bases of the junction left unmatched. This CDR3 contains 15 residues. Germline values: CDR1 SGHAT, CDR2 FQDESV (reference sequence). This CDR3 reads CASSETGQGAYEQYF. The CDR3 region has the DNA TGTGCCAGCAGCGAGACGGGACAGGGGGCGTACGAGCAGTACTTC.

There are many counts of this clonotype. The chain recombines TRBV7-6 with TRBJ2-1; D not resolved. The CDR3 has 15 amino acids. With 5 bases removed from V and 4 bases from J, the gap between germline ends came to 15 bases. Germline V CDR1 and CDR2: SGHVS, FNYEAQ. CDR3 amino acids: CASSLQPLSYNEQFF. The CDR3 DNA sequence: TGTGCCAGCAGCCTCCAGCCTTTGTCATACAATGAGCAGTTCTTC.

The chain has TRBV23-1 and TRBJ1-5, with a tentative D call TRBD1 (5 bases). TRBV23-1 is flagged as an ORF with uncertain function. This CDR3 is 18 amino acids long. V lost 0 bases, J lost 0 bases, and 15 bases lay in between. The CDR3 spells CASSQSGTQSSSNQPQHF. DNA of the CDR3: TGCGCCAGCAGTCAATCTGGGACCCAAAGCAGTAGCAATCAGCCCCAGCATTTT.